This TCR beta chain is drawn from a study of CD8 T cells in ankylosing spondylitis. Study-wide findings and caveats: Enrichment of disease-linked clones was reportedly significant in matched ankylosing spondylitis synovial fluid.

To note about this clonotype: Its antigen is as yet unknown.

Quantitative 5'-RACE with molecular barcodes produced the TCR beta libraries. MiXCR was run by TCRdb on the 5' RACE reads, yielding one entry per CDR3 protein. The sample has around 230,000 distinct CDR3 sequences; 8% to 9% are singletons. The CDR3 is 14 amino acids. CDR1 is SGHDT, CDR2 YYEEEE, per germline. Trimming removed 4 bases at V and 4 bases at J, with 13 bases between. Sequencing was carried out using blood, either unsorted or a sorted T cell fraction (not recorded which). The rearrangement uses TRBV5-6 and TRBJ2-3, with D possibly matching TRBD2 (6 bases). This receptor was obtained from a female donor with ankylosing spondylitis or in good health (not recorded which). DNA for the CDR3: TGTGCCAGCAGCGTAGGACTAAGAGCAGATACGCAGTATTTT. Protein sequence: CASSVGLRADTQYF.